Below are 21 T cell receptor beta chains sequenced from a single sample in a study of technical replicates of blood from a handful of donors. Repertoires were generated with immunoSEQ multiplex PCR, while TCRdb's copy carries only in-frame clones and drops some. The sample includes about 76,000 clones, around 97% of them seen just once. The sequencing sample was made of T cells isolated from PBMCs. These receptors all come from a human donor in good health.

This clone was recorded once. CDR3 sequence reads: CASSQGLFKGPGETQYF. The DNA of the CDR3 is TGCGCCAGCAGCCAAGGTCTTTTTAAGGGGCCGGGAGAGACCCAGTACTTC. This chain joins TRBV4-1 and TRBJ2-5; maybe TRBD1 (5 bases). The V and J ends lost 1 base and 4 bases respectively, with 19 bases between them. In germline, CDR1 is MGHRA, CDR2 YSYEKL. The CDR3 has 17 residues.

This chain joins TRBV13 and TRBJ1-4; a possible D gene is TRBD1 (5 bases). Per germline, CDR1 PRHDT and CDR2 FYEKMQ (reference sequence). This CDR3 region has 15 residues. V lost 2 bases to trimming and J lost 2 bases, with 9 bases between them. The CDR3 region is CASSLRWGTNEKLFF. As DNA, the CDR3 is TGTGCCAGCAGCTTACGTTGGGGCACTAATGAAAAACTGTTTTTT.

The chain is built from TRBV7-9 and TRBJ1-1, with a weak D call TRBD1 (5 bases). Germline V lookup: CDR1 SEHNR, CDR2 FQNEAQ (reference sequence). V lost 2 bases, J lost 7 bases, and 14 bases lay in between. This CDR3 is built from 14 residues. The CDR3 loop reads CASSLRQSLSEAFF. CDR3 DNA: TGTGCCAGCAGCTTAAGACAGAGCCTTAGTGAAGCTTTCTTT. The variable domain in full, with the rest retrieved from reference TRBV7-9 and TRBJ1-1, is DTGVSQNPRHKITKRGQNVTFRCDPISEHNRLYWYRQTLGQGPEFLTYFQNEAQLEKSRLLSDRFSAERPKGSFSTLEIQRTEQGDSAMYLCASSLRQSLSEAFFGQGTRLTVV.

The V call is TRBV14, the J call TRBJ2-5; D ambiguous. V was shortened by 1 base and J by 5 bases, with 11 bases between the two germline ends. Germline loops: CDR1 SGHDN, CDR2 FVKESK. CDR3 length equals 14 residues. The CDR3 coding sequence is TGTGCCAGCAGCCAAGTCACTACATCGGAGACCCAGTACTTC. Protein sequence: CASSQVTTSETQYF.

The chain employs TRBV5-4 and TRBJ1-6; 7 nucleotides agree with TRBD1. The CDR3 covers 14 residues. The germline V gene encodes CDR1 SGHNT and CDR2 YYREEE (reference sequence). Trimming at V came to 4 bases and at J to 7 bases, leaving 5 bases not matched to a gene. DNA of the CDR3: TGTGCCAGCAGCGTGGGACAGATAAATTCACCCCTCCACTTT. This encodes CASSVGQINSPLHF.

This chain connects TRBV28 to TRBJ1-5; a weak D match, TRBD1 (6 bases). Germline assignment: CDR1 MDHEN and CDR2 SYDVKM. This CDR3 region has 15 residues. Trimming pared 8 bases from V and 4 bases from J, leaving 18 bases between. The CDR3, as DNA: TGTGCCAGCTGCGAACAGGGCGGTGAAAATCAGCCCCAGCATTTT. It encodes CASCEQGGENQPQHF.

The chain couples TRBV9 to TRBJ1-4, with D unresolved. The V end lost 0 bases, the J end lost 5 bases, and 5 bases lay between the germline ends. CDR1 and CDR2 (germline): SGDLS, YYNGEE. The CDR3 has 13 amino acids. CDR3 DNA sequence: TGTGCCAGCAGCGTAGGAGTAAATGAAAAACTGTTTTTT. Its protein product is CASSVGVNEKLFF.

V usage is TRBV18 and J usage is TRBJ1-2; 9 bases fit TRBD1. This CDR3 contains 16 residues. V lost 1 base, J lost 1 base, and 4 bases stayed unmatched. Germline CDR1 is KGHSH and CDR2 is LQKENI. The CDR3 sequence: CASSPLEGQGNYGYTF. In DNA, the CDR3 is TGTGCCAGCTCACCACTCGAGGGACAGGGTAACTATGGCTACACCTTC. Using reference TRBV18 and TRBJ1-2 for the parts outside the CDR3, the full variable domain is NAGVMQNPRHLVRRRGQEARLRCSPMKGHSHVYWYRQLPEEGLKFMVYLQKENIIDESGMPKERFSAEFPKEGPSILRIQQVVRGDSAAYFCASSPLEGQGNYGYTFGSGTRLTVV.

V usage is TRBV6-5 and J usage is TRBJ2-1; D is perhaps TRBD2 (6 bases). Between the trimmed V and J ends, which lost 4 bases and 6 bases, there was a span of 10 bases. Germline V gene data show CDR1 as MNHEY and CDR2 as SVGAGI. The CDR3 covers 13 residues. The CDR3 here is CASSSGSFNEQFF. CDR3 in DNA: TGTGCCAGCAGTTCCGGGAGTTTCAATGAGCAGTTCTTC.

The CDR3 loop reads CASSGRRQINQPQHF. The CDR3 nucleotides read TGTGCCAGCAGCGGTAGAAGACAGATCAATCAGCCCCAGCATTTT. The chain employs TRBV11-3 and TRBJ1-5; possible D gene TRBD1, 5 bases. CDR3 length: 15 residues. Germline values: CDR1 SGHNT, CDR2 YENEEA. Trimming stripped 5 bases from V and 3 bases from J, with 14 bases between.

The rearrangement joins TRBV5-1 to TRBJ2-5; 8 nucleotides align to TRBD1. V shed 0 bases, J shed 1 base, and the junction held 8 bases outside the gene matches. CDR1 and CDR2 from the germline V gene are SGHRS and YFSETQ. The CDR3 contains 17 residues. DNA of the CDR3: TGCGCCAGCAGCTTGGTACTTACAGGGGGGTCCCAAGAGACCCAGTACTTC. Encoded protein: CASSLVLTGGSQETQYF.

This chain connects TRBV7-6 to TRBJ2-3, with D unclear. The CDR3 contains 13 residues. Trimming stripped 0 bases from V and 6 bases from J, with 7 bases between. Germline CDR1 is SGHVS and CDR2 is FNYEAQ. The CDR3 nucleotides are TGTGCCAGCAGCTTAGCGCCCAGGGATACGCAGTATTTT. Residues: CASSLAPRDTQYF.

The J gene is TRBJ2-5, the V gene TRBV29-1; 10 nucleotides align to TRBD2. This CDR3 region has 14 residues. Germline values: CDR1 SQVTM, CDR2 ANQGSEA. Trimming removed 6 bases from V and 5 bases from J; junction bases left unmatched: 9. CDR3 bases: TGCAGCGTCCTCCTAGCGGGAGTTGGGGAGACCCAGTACTTC. Residues: CSVLLAGVGETQYF.

In the case of this clone: Germline and junction disagree at one end, which may indicate a read error. This chain links TRBV27 with TRBJ1-2; 7 bases are a match to TRBD1. The CDR3 contains 15 residues. Germline V gene sequence: CDR1 MNHEY, CDR2 SMNVEV (reference sequence). The CDR3 DNA reads as TGTGCCACCAGTAACACAGGGGCCCCTAACTATGGCTACACCTTC. This encodes CATSNTGAPNYGYTF.

The V call is TRBV11-1, the J call TRBJ2-7; D is possibly TRBD2 (6 bases). The CDR3 extends over 14 amino acids. Germline V lookup: CDR1 SGHAT, CDR2 FQDESV (reference sequence). V was shortened by 5 bases and J by 1 base, with 12 bases between the two germline ends. The CDR3 protein is CASSRGTVSYEQYF. CDR3 nucleotides: TGTGCCAGCAGCCGCGGGACTGTATCCTACGAGCAGTACTTC.

The chain joins TRBV2 to TRBJ2-5; D not certain. The CDR3 extends over 14 amino acids. V lost 6 bases and J lost 1, with 12 bases in between. The germline V gene encodes CDR1 SNHLY and CDR2 FYNNEI. In DNA, the CDR3 is TGTGCCAGCAGCTCAAGAGCGTTCCAAGAGACCCAGTACTTC. Translating it yields CASSSRAFQETQYF.

The chain has TRBV19 and TRBJ2-7; TRBD1 agrees at 9 bases. The CDR3 is made up of 14 amino acids. The V gene's germline CDR1 is LNHDA and CDR2 SQIVND (reference sequence). V lost 7 bases, J lost 1 base, and 5 bases stayed unmatched. CDR3 loop: CASTPDRGSYEQYF. CDR3 coding DNA: TGTGCCAGTACTCCGGACAGGGGTTCCTACGAGCAGTACTTC.

V usage is TRBV29-1 and J usage is TRBJ1-2; 7 bases are shared with TRBD1. CDR1 is SQVTM, CDR2 ANQGSEA, per germline. After removal of 5 bases from V and 6 bases from J, the junction contained 6 bases not matched to a gene. This CDR3 contains 12 residues. The CDR3 DNA is TGCAGCGTTAACCCGACAGGGAATGGCTACACCTTC. As protein: CSVNPTGNGYTF.

This chain joins TRBV6-5 and TRBJ2-7; 9 bases are a match to TRBD1. The CDR3 sequence is 15 residues long. CDR1 and CDR2 from the germline V gene are MNHEY and SVGAGI. Trimming cost V 5 bases and J 4 bases; bases outside gene matches: 9. This CDR3 reads CASSNVHRGLYEQYF. The DNA for the CDR3 is TGTGCCAGCAGTAACGTTCACAGGGGGCTTTACGAGCAGTACTTC.

The V call is TRBV15, the J call TRBJ2-1; D may be TRBD2 (6 bases). V was clipped by 3 bases and J by 0 bases, with 9 bases between them. CDR1 LNHNV and CDR2 YYDKDF come from the germline V gene (reference sequence). This CDR3 region has 15 residues. CDR3 nucleotides: TGTGCCACCAGCAGTAAGGGAGGCTCCTACAATGAGCAGTTCTTC. Translating it yields CATSSKGGSYNEQFF.

The V gene is TRBV11-3, the J gene TRBJ2-3; D is possibly TRBD2 (6 bases). This CDR3 region has 16 residues. Trimming pared 1 base from V and 2 bases from J, leaving 13 bases between. Germline CDR1 is SGHNT and CDR2 is YENEEA. CDR3 sequence reads: CASSLGPSALTDTQYF. As DNA, the CDR3 is TGTGCCAGCAGCTTAGGGCCTAGCGCCCTCACAGATACGCAGTATTTT.